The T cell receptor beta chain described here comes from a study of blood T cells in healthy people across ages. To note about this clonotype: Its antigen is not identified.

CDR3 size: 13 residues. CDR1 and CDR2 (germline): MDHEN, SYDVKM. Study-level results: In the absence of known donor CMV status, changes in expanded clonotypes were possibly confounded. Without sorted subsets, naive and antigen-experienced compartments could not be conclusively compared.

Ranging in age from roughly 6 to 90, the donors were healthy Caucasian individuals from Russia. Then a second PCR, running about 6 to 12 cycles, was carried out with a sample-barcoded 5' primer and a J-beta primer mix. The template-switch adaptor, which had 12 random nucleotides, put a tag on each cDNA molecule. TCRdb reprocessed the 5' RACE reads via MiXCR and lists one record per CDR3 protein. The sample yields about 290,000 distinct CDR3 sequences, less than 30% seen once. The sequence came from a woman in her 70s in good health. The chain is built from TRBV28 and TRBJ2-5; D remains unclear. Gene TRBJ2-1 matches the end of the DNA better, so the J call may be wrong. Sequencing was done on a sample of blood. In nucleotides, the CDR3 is TGTGCCAGCAGTTTAGGTGGGGTCGGTGAGCAGTTCTTC. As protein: CASSLGGVGEQFF.